The 2 T cell receptor beta chains given below trace back to one sample, sequenced in a study of CD8 T cells in ankylosing spondylitis. Via MiXCR, TCRdb re-called the 5' RACE reads, giving one row per CDR3 protein. Of around 18,000 distinct CDR3 sequences in the sample, approximately 7.6% are singletons; the top ten hold 30% to 45%. What was sequenced was blood. These receptor sequences come from a male donor with ankylosing spondylitis or in good health (not recorded which).

This chain connects TRBV24-1 to TRBJ1-4, with 7 bases lining up with TRBD1. The V gene end was trimmed by 7 bases and the J gene end by 8 bases; junction bases not matched to a gene: 12. The CDR3 is 15 residues long. CDR1 and CDR2 from the germline V gene are KGHDR and SFDVKD. The chain's CDR3 is CATSSTGVGGEKLFF. Written as DNA, the CDR3 is TGTGCCACCAGCTCAACAGGGGTCGGGGGAGAAAAACTGTTTTTT.

This clonotype was observed a handful of times. Written as DNA, the CDR3 is TGTGCCAGCAGCTTAGCATGGGGTCTTGGGACAGATACGCAGTATTTT. Protein sequence: CASSLAWGLGTDTQYF. V usage is TRBV7-9 and J usage is TRBJ2-3; no firm D call. This CDR3 contains 16 residues. Per germline, CDR1 SEHNR and CDR2 FQNEAQ (reference sequence). Deletions cut 0 bases from V and 3 bases from J, with 13 bases between.